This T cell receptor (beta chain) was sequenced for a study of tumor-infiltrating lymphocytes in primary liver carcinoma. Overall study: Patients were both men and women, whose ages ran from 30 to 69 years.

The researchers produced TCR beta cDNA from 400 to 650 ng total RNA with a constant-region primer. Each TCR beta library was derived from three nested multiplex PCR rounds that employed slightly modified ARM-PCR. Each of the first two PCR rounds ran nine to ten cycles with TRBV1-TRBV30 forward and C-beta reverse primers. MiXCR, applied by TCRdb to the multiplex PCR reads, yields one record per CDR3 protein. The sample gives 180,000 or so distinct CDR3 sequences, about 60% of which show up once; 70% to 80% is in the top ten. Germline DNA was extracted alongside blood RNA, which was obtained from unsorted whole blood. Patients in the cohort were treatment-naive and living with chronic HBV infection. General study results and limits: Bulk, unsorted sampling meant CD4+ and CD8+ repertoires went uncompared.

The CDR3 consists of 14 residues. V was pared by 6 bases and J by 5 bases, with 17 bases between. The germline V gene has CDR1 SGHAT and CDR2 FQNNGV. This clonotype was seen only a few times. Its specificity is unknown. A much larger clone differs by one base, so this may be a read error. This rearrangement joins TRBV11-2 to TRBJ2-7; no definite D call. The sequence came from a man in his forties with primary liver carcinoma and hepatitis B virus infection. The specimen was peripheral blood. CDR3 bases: TGTGCCAGCAGTCTCATGTCTAGGTCCCACGAGCAGTACTTC. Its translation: CASSLMSRSHEQYF.